These 27 T cell receptor beta chains originate from one sample sequenced in a study of blood T cell repertoires in COVID-19. The protocol was immunoSEQ multiplex PCR, while the TCRdb copy is restricted to in-frame clones and leaves out a portion. This table holds around 190,000 clones, about 88% found once. Material: peripheral blood. The receptors were gathered from a man aged 45 to 65 with COVID-19, enrolled during active disease.

The chain uses TRBV19 and TRBJ1-2; 10 nucleotides align to TRBD1. Germline trimming cut 7 bases from V and 2 bases from J; bases unmatched to any gene: 7. This CDR3 has 15 amino acids. CDR1 and CDR2 (germline): LNHDA, SQIVND (reference sequence). The DNA for the CDR3 is TGTGCCAGTACCAAAGGACAGGGGGAGAACTATGGCTACACCTTC. Translation gives CASTKGQGENYGYTF.

The chain combines TRBV19 with TRBJ1-1; 8 bases are shared with TRBD1. The V and J ends lost 4 bases and 5 bases, in that order; junction bases with no gene match: 9. CDR1 is LNHDA and CDR2 is SQIVND in the germline V gene (reference sequence). The CDR3 covers 15 residues. The DNA for the CDR3 is TGTGCCAGTAGTACCGGACAGGGAGGATTGACTGAAGCTTTCTTT. It codes for CASSTGQGGLTEAFF.

The chain joins TRBV19 to TRBJ1-5; D uncertain. CDR3 length: 15 residues. V lost 6 bases, J lost 4 bases, and 16 bases lay in between. The germline V gene has CDR1 LNHDA and CDR2 SQIVND (reference sequence). In DNA, the CDR3 is TGTGCCAGTAGCAAATCAGGAGGCCTAAATCAGCCCCAGCATTTT. Translated: CASSKSGGLNQPQHF.

This chain connects TRBV3-1 (or the pseudogene TRBV3-2) to TRBJ2-7; a weak D match, TRBD1 (6 bases). The germline gives CDR1 LGHDT, CDR2 YNNKEL (reference sequence). V was trimmed by 3 bases and J by 2 bases, leaving 14 bases between them. This CDR3 is 15 amino acids long. The CDR3 DNA sequence: TGTGCCAGCAGCCAGGATCCGGGACACACCTACGAGCAGTACTTC. Protein sequence: CASSQDPGHTYEQYF.

V gene TRBV7-6 combines with J gene TRBJ2-1, with 9 bases that match TRBD2. This CDR3 contains 18 residues. J gave up 2 bases and V 2 bases, and 10 bases lay outside the gene matches. The germline CDR1 and CDR2 sequences are SGHVS and FNYEAQ. CDR3 region: CASSLQNPGTSTYNEQFF. The CDR3 nucleotides are TGTGCCAGCAGCTTACAGAACCCCGGGACTAGCACCTACAATGAGCAGTTCTTC. Together with reference TRBV7-6 and TRBJ2-1, the CDR3 gives the full variable domain: GAGVSQSPRYKVTKRGQDVALRCDPISGHVSLYWYRQALGQGPEFLTYFNYEAQQDKSGLPNDRFSAERPEGSISTLTIQRTEQRDSAMYRCASSLQNPGTSTYNEQFFGPGTRLTVL.

The genes are TRBV18 and TRBJ2-1, with 7 bases identical to TRBD1. Unmatched junction bases numbered 16, after V lost 6 bases and J lost 8 bases. Germline values: CDR1 KGHSH, CDR2 LQKENI. The CDR3 is 16 residues long. The CDR3 DNA is TGTGCCAGCTCTTACCGGGGCAGGGGGTCCGCGGATGAGCAGTTCTTC. It specifies CASSYRGRGSADEQFF.

The chain is built from TRBV25-1 and TRBJ2-5, with 7 bases identical to TRBD1. V was clipped by 0 bases and J by 4 bases; unmatched bases: 8. This CDR3 has 16 residues. The V gene's germline CDR1 is MGHDK and CDR2 SYGVNS. CDR3 loop: CASSEYDRENLETQYF. The CDR3 bases are TGTGCCAGCAGTGAATATGACAGGGAGAACCTAGAGACCCAGTACTTC.

This chain connects TRBV7-9 to TRBJ2-2, with TRBD1 as a possible D gene (6 bases). V lost 1 base and J lost 5, with 8 bases in between. This CDR3 contains 14 residues. The germline V gene encodes CDR1 SEHNR and CDR2 FQNEAQ (reference sequence). The CDR3 is CASSLGQGTGELFF. The CDR3 region has the DNA TGTGCCAGCAGCTTAGGGCAGGGGACCGGGGAGCTGTTTTTT.

This clone came up once. The rearrangement joins TRBV5-1 to TRBJ2-1; 7 nucleotides match TRBD1. The trim removed 2 bases at V and 8 bases at J, leaving 16 bases unmatched. CDR3 size: 17 residues. From germline, CDR1 is SGHRS and CDR2 YFSETQ. This chain's CDR3 is CASSFNFGGTESYEQFF. The CDR3 DNA reads TGCGCCAGCAGCTTTAATTTCGGTGGGACAGAATCTTATGAGCAGTTCTTC.

Note on this clone: A read error may produce the germline difference seen at one junction end. This rearrangement joins TRBV6-5 to TRBJ2-7; perhaps TRBD1 as D (8 bases). CDR3 length: 13 residues. Per the germline V gene, CDR1 is MNHEY and CDR2 is SVGAGI. This CDR3 reads CASSRGGGRTGWF. The CDR3 bases are TGTGCCAGCAGCCGTGGGGGGGGGAGGACAGGGTGGTTC.

V gene TRBV28 combines with J gene TRBJ1-5, with 7 bases lining up with TRBD1. J gave up 4 bases and V 6 bases, and 6 bases lay outside the gene matches. The CDR3 consists of 14 residues. Germline V gene sequence: CDR1 MDHEN, CDR2 SYDVKM. The CDR3 DNA reads TGTGCCAGCAGCGACAGGGTACCGAATCAGCCCCAGCATTTT. Encoded protein: CASSDRVPNQPQHF.

The chain uses TRBV5-1 and TRBJ2-5, with a weak D call TRBD1 (5 bases). The V end was cut by 4 bases, the J end by 0 bases, with 22 bases between. The CDR3 sequence is 18 residues long. Germline assignment: CDR1 SGHRS and CDR2 YFSETQ. The CDR3 protein is CASSRALGTGNHQETQYF. In nucleotides, the CDR3 is TGCGCCAGCAGCCGAGCCCTTGGTACAGGAAACCACCAAGAGACCCAGTACTTC. Full variable domain (outside the CDR3, taken from reference TRBV5-1 and TRBJ2-5): KAGVTQTPRYLIKTRGQQVTLSCSPISGHRSVSWYQQTPGQGLQFLFEYFSETQRNKGNFPGRFSGRQFSNSRSEMNVSTLELGDSALYLCASSRALGTGNHQETQYFGPGTRLLVL.

The CDR3 is CASSQDRDLSYQETQYF. CDR3 DNA: TGTGCCAGCAGCCAAGATCGTGACTTAAGCTACCAAGAGACCCAGTACTTC. This chain joins TRBV14 and TRBJ2-5; D call uncertain. The germline V gene has CDR1 SGHDN and CDR2 FVKESK. The CDR3 runs 17 residues. Trimming shortened V by 0 bases and J by 0 bases, and 14 bases separated the two germline ends.

The genes are TRBV19 and TRBJ2-7; 10 bases are a match to TRBD1. Unmatched junction bases numbered 7, after V lost 6 bases and J lost 2 bases. The germline gives CDR1 LNHDA, CDR2 SQIVND (reference sequence). The CDR3 runs to 15 residues. CDR3 amino acids: CASSKPGQGTYEQYF. The CDR3 DNA sequence: TGTGCCAGTAGCAAGCCGGGACAGGGGACCTACGAGCAGTACTTC.

The V call is TRBV7-8, the J call TRBJ1-6; no firm D call. The germline V and J ends were trimmed by 1 base and 7 bases, with 8 bases remaining between them. Germline-derived CDR1 and CDR2 are SGHVS and FQNEAQ. CDR3 length: 14 residues. Here the CDR3 reads CASSLGTGNSPLHF. DNA for the CDR3: TGTGCCAGCAGCTTAGGGACGGGAAATTCACCCCTCCACTTT.

In this sample, this clone turned up once. This sequence joins TRBV24-1 and TRBJ1-2; tentatively, D is TRBD1 (5 bases). Germline CDR1 is KGHDR and CDR2 is SFDVKD. This CDR3 comprises 13 residues. The V gene lost 1 base and the J gene lost 8 bases, with 10 bases spanning the gap. CDR3 amino acids: CATSDFQGDGYTF. CDR3 nucleotides: TGTGCCACCAGTGATTTCCAGGGTGACGGCTACACCTTC.

The chain couples TRBV20-1 to TRBJ2-7; 7 bases align to TRBD1. Germline V CDR1 and CDR2: DFQATT, SNEGSKA (reference sequence). With 4 bases clipped from V and 5 bases from J, the junction kept 2 bases outside the gene matches. This CDR3 spans 11 amino acids. In nucleotides, the CDR3 is TGCAGTGCTAAGACAGGGAACGAGCAGTACTTC. Translating gives CSAKTGNEQYF.

The genes are TRBV2 and TRBJ2-2, with TRBD2 identical over 13 bases. The CDR3 consists of 16 residues. Germline loops: CDR1 SNHLY, CDR2 FYNNEI. With 11 bases clipped from V and 4 bases from J, the junction kept 10 bases outside the gene matches. The CDR3 DNA is TGTGCCTGCACACAGACTAGCGGGAGGTTCACCGGGGAGCTGTTTTTT. It encodes CACTQTSGRFTGELFF.

This chain uses TRBV19 with TRBJ2-7; a weak D match, TRBD2 (6 bases). V lost 2 bases, J lost 3 bases, and 8 bases lay in between. The CDR3 runs 13 residues. Germline V gives CDR1 LNHDA, CDR2 SQIVND (reference sequence). The CDR3 nucleotides read TGTGCCAGTAGTATAATGGAGGGCTACGAGCAGTACTTC. Translated: CASSIMEGYEQYF.

The genes are TRBV6-6 and TRBJ2-3, with 7 bases identical to TRBD2. Germline-derived CDR1 and CDR2 are MNHNY and SVGAGI (reference sequence). The CDR3 sequence is 16 residues long. The ends lost 0 bases at V and 0 bases at J; junction bases unmatched: 3. CDR3 in DNA: TGTGCCAGCAGTTACTCTGGGCGGGGGAGCACAGATACGCAGTATTTT. Encoded protein: CASSYSGRGSTDTQYF.

The gene calls are TRBV19 and TRBJ1-3; 7 bases agree with TRBD1. The CDR3 is made up of 15 amino acids. Losses at the gene ends were 4 bases for V and 0 bases for J; bases not matched to a gene: 3. CDR1 is LNHDA, CDR2 SQIVND, per germline (reference sequence). This chain's CDR3 is CASSTTGSSGNTIYF. The CDR3 DNA follows: TGTGCCAGTAGTACGACAGGGAGCTCTGGAAACACCATATATTTT.

The CDR3 DNA is TGCGCCAGCAGCTTTACCCGGGACAGGGGTTCCTCTGAAAAACTGTTTTTT. Residues: CASSFTRDRGSSEKLFF. The chain employs TRBV4-1 and TRBJ1-4; 10 positions match TRBD1. The CDR3 has 17 amino acids. Germline V CDR1 and CDR2: MGHRA, YSYEKL. With 5 bases clipped from V and 7 bases from J, the junction kept 13 bases outside the gene matches.

V gene TRBV7-2 combines with J gene TRBJ1-1, with TRBD1 matching over 10 bases. This CDR3 comprises 14 residues. CDR1 is SGHTA, CDR2 FQGNSA, per germline. The V and J ends lost 4 bases and 6 bases, in that order; junction bases with no gene match: 5. In nucleotides, the CDR3 is TGTGCCAGCAGCTCTGGACAGGGGGTCTCTGAAGCTTTCTTT. This encodes CASSSGQGVSEAFF.

This clone came up a few times. The chain recombines TRBV19 with TRBJ1-4; 10 nucleotides match TRBD1. J lost 7 bases, V lost 6 bases, and 11 bases had no gene match. The CDR3 runs to 16 residues. Germline values: CDR1 LNHDA, CDR2 SQIVND (reference sequence). The chain's CDR3 is CASSLQPGQGSEKLFF. As DNA, the CDR3 is TGTGCCAGTAGCCTCCAACCGGGACAGGGGAGTGAAAAACTGTTTTTT. Supplemented by reference TRBV19 and TRBJ1-4, the full variable domain reads DGGITQSPKYLFRKEGQNVTLSCEQNLNHDAMYWYRQDPGQGLRLIYYSQIVNDFQKGDIAEGYSVSREKKESFPLTVTSAQKNPTAFYLCASSLQPGQGSEKLFFGSGTQLSVL.

The gene calls are TRBV3-1 (or the pseudogene TRBV3-2) and TRBJ2-5, with 7 bases matching TRBD1. This CDR3 has 14 residues. J lost 5 bases, V lost 0 bases, and 3 bases had no gene match. From germline, CDR1 is LGHDT and CDR2 YNNKEL (reference sequence). CDR3 protein: CASSQDPRGETQYF. The DNA of the CDR3 is TGTGCCAGCAGCCAAGATCCCAGGGGGGAGACCCAGTACTTC.

This sequence joins TRBV14 and TRBJ2-7; D gene uncertain. Germline CDR1 SGHDN, CDR2 FVKESK. V was shortened by 2 bases and J by 2 bases, with 7 bases between the two germline ends. The CDR3 spans 13 residues. CDR3 loop: CASSQYNTYEQYF. As DNA, the CDR3 is TGTGCCAGCAGCCAATACAACACCTACGAGCAGTACTTC.

The rearrangement uses TRBV18 and TRBJ2-5; TRBD1 agrees at 9 bases. V lost 4 bases and J lost 3; bases outside the gene matches: 9. The CDR3 is 16 residues long. In germline, CDR1 is KGHSH, CDR2 LQKENI. In DNA, the CDR3 is TGTGCCAGCTCACTGGGACCGGGACAGGGAAAAGAGACCCAGTACTTC. Translating gives CASSLGPGQGKETQYF. Combining the CDR3 with reference TRBV18 and TRBJ2-5 gives the whole variable domain NAGVMQNPRHLVRRRGQEARLRCSPMKGHSHVYWYRQLPEEGLKFMVYLQKENIIDESGMPKERFSAEFPKEGPSILRIQQVVRGDSAAYFCASSLGPGQGKETQYFGPGTRLLVL.